The 23 T cell receptor beta chains below all came from one sample that was sequenced in a study of identical twins. TCRdb used MiXCR to reprocess the 5' RACE reads, holding one entry per CDR3 protein. The sample shows just under 550,000 distinct CDR3 sequences, over 12% of them seen only once. The same data also went into a second study, on yellow fever vaccine responses in identical twins.

Material: CD4+ T cells sorted from blood. The receptors originated from a woman in her late teens or twenties in good health.

The chain joins TRBV20-1 to TRBJ1-5; D might be TRBD1 (6 bases). The V gene's germline CDR1 is DFQATT and CDR2 SNEGSKA (reference sequence). The CDR3 loop spans 17 amino acids. The germline V and J ends were trimmed by 3 bases and 1 base, with 19 bases remaining between them. CDR3 region: CSARPGDRPWSNQPQHF. The CDR3 DNA is TGCAGTGCTAGGCCGGGAGACAGGCCTTGGAGCAATCAGCCCCAGCATTTT.

A few counts support this clonotype. J is TRBJ2-5 and V is TRBV20-1; D is unclear. CDR1 is DFQATT, CDR2 SNEGSKA, per germline (reference sequence). This CDR3 has 12 residues. The V end lost 4 bases, the J end lost 2 bases, and 8 bases lay between the germline ends. CDR3 protein: CSAIPLQETQYF. DNA for the CDR3: TGCAGTGCTATCCCGCTACAAGAGACCCAGTACTTC.

This clonotype was seen at least ten times. J is TRBJ2-2 and V is TRBV29-1; the match to TRBD1 covers 8 bases. V trimming: 4 bases; J trimming: 1 base; junction bases outside the gene matches: 2. The CDR3 length is 14 residues. Germline V gives CDR1 SQVTM, CDR2 ANQGSEA. The DNA for the CDR3 is TGCAGCGTTGCCGGACAGGGGAACACCGGGGAGCTGTTTTTT. Translation gives CSVAGQGNTGELFF.

This clonotype showed up just a few times. The chain couples TRBV12-3 or TRBV12-4 to TRBJ2-5, with 11 bases identical to TRBD2. The V and J ends lost 6 bases and 5 bases, in that order; junction bases with no gene match: 14. The CDR3 covers 17 residues. For the CDR3, the DNA is TGTGCCAGCAGGTCTATATCACTAGCGGGAGTCAAGGAGACCCAGTACTTC. Its protein is CASRSISLAGVKETQYF.

This clonotype was counted a few times. This chain uses TRBV11-2 with TRBJ1-1; 7 positions agree with TRBD1. The CDR3 spans 14 residues. The ends lost 5 bases at V and 9 bases at J; junction bases unmatched: 12. Per the germline V gene, CDR1 is SGHAT and CDR2 is FQNNGV. The CDR3 coding sequence is TGTGCCAGCAGCCCATTATCGCGGACAGGCCAAGCTTTCTTT. It codes for CASSPLSRTGQAFF.

This clonotype was counted ten times or more. The V gene is TRBV7-2, the J gene TRBJ1-1, with D perhaps TRBD1 (5 bases). V lost 4 bases to trimming and J lost 0 bases, with 9 bases between them. This CDR3 has 14 residues. The germline V gene has CDR1 SGHTA and CDR2 FQGNSA. The CDR3 protein is CASSSGTVNTEAFF. Here the CDR3 DNA reads TGTGCCAGCAGCTCCGGGACGGTGAACACTGAAGCTTTCTTT.

The chain is built from TRBV27 and TRBJ1-1; TRBD1 is a possible D gene (6 bases). Germline lookup yields CDR1 MNHEY and CDR2 SMNVEV (reference sequence). The CDR3 runs 13 residues. V gave up 5 bases and J gave up 3 bases, with 10 bases separating them. The CDR3 here is CASSKGTYTEAFF. CDR3 DNA sequence: TGTGCCAGCAGTAAGGGGACATACACTGAAGCTTTCTTT.

This chain connects TRBV15 to TRBJ1-5; 7 bases match TRBD1. This CDR3 has 17 amino acids. The germline V gene encodes CDR1 LNHNV and CDR2 YYDKDF (reference sequence). V was pared by 1 base and J by 4 bases, with 10 bases of the junction left unmatched. The CDR3 nucleotides read TGTGCCACCAGCAGAGTCGACAAGGGGGCTCGGAATCAGCCCCAGCATTTT. It specifies CATSRVDKGARNQPQHF.

The CDR3 loop is CASSPRLGLAGAVYRTYEQYF. The CDR3 DNA reads TGTGCCAGCAGCCCCAGACTCGGACTAGCGGGAGCAGTATATAGGACCTACGAGCAGTACTTC. The rearrangement uses TRBV27 and TRBJ2-7, with TRBD2 matching over 13 bases. Trimming took 6 bases from V and 2 from J; bases not matched to a gene: 22. Germline V gene data show CDR1 as MNHEY and CDR2 as SMNVEV (reference sequence). This CDR3 has 21 amino acids.

The gene calls are TRBV4-1 and TRBJ1-5; 7 bases are shared with TRBD1. The CDR3 runs 16 residues. The trim removed 8 bases at V and 3 bases at J, leaving 13 bases unmatched. From germline, CDR1 is MGHRA and CDR2 YSYEKL. The CDR3 DNA follows: TGCGCCAGCCGACGGTTTGACAGGGACCTCAATCAGCCCCAGCATTTT. Protein sequence: CASRRFDRDLNQPQHF.

The chain uses TRBV4-1 and TRBJ2-4, with 14 bases matching TRBD2. The V gene end was trimmed by 5 bases and the J gene end by 3 bases; junction bases not matched to a gene: 6. The CDR3 runs to 17 residues. Germline CDR1 reads MGHRA; CDR2 reads YSYEKL. CDR3 protein: CASSWTSGGNDKNIQYF. The CDR3 nucleotides read TGCGCCAGCAGCTGGACTAGCGGGGGGAATGACAAAAACATTCAGTACTTC.

The chain joins TRBV5-1 to TRBJ2-5, with TRBD2 identical over 11 bases. This CDR3 contains 17 residues. V lost 0 bases and J lost 1; bases outside the gene matches: 5. Germline CDR1 and CDR2: SGHRS and YFSETQ. DNA for the CDR3: TGCGCCAGCAGCTTGGCAACGACTAGCGGGACCCAAGAGACCCAGTACTTC. As protein: CASSLATTSGTQETQYF. Full variable domain (rest looked up from reference TRBV5-1 and TRBJ2-5): KAGVTQTPRYLIKTRGQQVTLSCSPISGHRSVSWYQQTPGQGLQFLFEYFSETQRNKGNFPGRFSGRQFSNSRSEMNVSTLELGDSALYLCASSLATTSGTQETQYFGPGTRLLVL.

The J gene is TRBJ2-3, the V gene TRBV12-3 or TRBV12-4; D might be TRBD1 (6 bases). There are 14 residues in the CDR3. Trimming shortened V by 5 bases and J by 1 base, and 10 bases separated the two germline ends. In nucleotides, the CDR3 is TGTGCCAGCAGTCCTTGGACAGGCACAGATACGCAGTATTTT. Translation: CASSPWTGTDTQYF.

This chain uses TRBV15 with TRBJ2-1; 10 bases agree with TRBD2. This CDR3 is 16 amino acids long. V trimming: 5 bases; J trimming: 6 bases; junction bases outside the gene matches: 10. Germline V gene sequence: CDR1 LNHNV, CDR2 YYDKDF (reference sequence). Here the CDR3 reads CATSPMSGRVSNEQFF. The CDR3 DNA follows: TGTGCCACCAGCCCTATGAGCGGGAGGGTGAGCAATGAGCAGTTCTTC.

The chain joins TRBV14 to TRBJ2-7, with D unresolved. Germline-derived CDR1 and CDR2 are SGHDN and FVKESK. The CDR3 runs 13 residues. Trimming pared 1 base from V and 5 bases from J, leaving 9 bases between. Here the CDR3 DNA reads TGTGCCAGCAGCCAAGGGGTTCTGAACGAGCAGTACGTC. Residues: CASSQGVLNEQYV.

In the case of this clonotype: Its ends do not fully match the called genes, so a read error is possible. The CDR3 here is CASSQDLWASGGDNEQFF. The CDR3 bases are TGCGCCAGCAGCCAAGATCTTTGGGCTAGCGGGGGGGACAATGAGCAGTTTTTC. This rearrangement joins TRBV4-1 to TRBJ2-1, with 12 bases lining up with TRBD2. The CDR3 is 18 residues long. Germline lookup yields CDR1 MGHRA and CDR2 YSYEKL.

This clonotype was seen a few times. V gene TRBV20-1 combines with J gene TRBJ2-5, with D perhaps TRBD2 (5 bases). V lost 0 bases to trimming and J lost 5 bases, with 16 bases between them. Germline V gene data show CDR1 as DFQATT and CDR2 as SNEGSKA (reference sequence). The CDR3 has 15 amino acids. The CDR3 here is CSARDLADTVETQYF. The CDR3 DNA reads as TGCAGTGCTAGAGATCTAGCTGACACCGTGGAGACCCAGTACTTC.

This clonotype was found a few times. The chain joins TRBV3-1 to TRBJ2-3; 8 bases fit TRBD2. There are 16 residues in the CDR3. CDR1 is LGHDT and CDR2 is YNNKEL in the germline V gene (reference sequence). Unmatched junction bases numbered 7, after V lost 0 bases and J lost 5 bases. DNA for the CDR3: TGTGCCAGCAGCCAAGATGGCGGGGGGCTGATAGATACGCAGTATTTT. It translates to CASSQDGGGLIDTQYF.

J is TRBJ2-7 and V is TRBV7-2, with TRBD1 matching 8 bases. CDR1 SGHTA and CDR2 FQGNSA come from the germline V gene. V was clipped by 5 bases and J by 3 bases; unmatched bases: 12. The CDR3 runs to 16 residues. The CDR3: CASSRRGGQGNYEQYF. Here the CDR3 DNA reads TGTGCCAGCAGCCGGCGGGGTGGACAGGGAAACTACGAGCAGTACTTC. Together with reference TRBV7-2 and TRBJ2-7, the CDR3 gives the full variable domain: GAGVSQSPSNKVTEKGKDVELRCDPISGHTALYWYRQSLGQGLEFLIYFQGNSAPDKSGLPSDRFSAERTGGSVSTLTIQRTQQEDSAVYLCASSRRGGQGNYEQYFGPGTRLTVT.

The chain recombines TRBV20-1 with TRBJ2-4; 14 bases are shared with TRBD2. There are 13 residues in the CDR3. Per the germline V gene, CDR1 is DFQATT and CDR2 is SNEGSKA (reference sequence). V lost 6 bases and J lost 7; bases outside the gene matches: 2. CDR3 nucleotides: TGCAGTGCGCGACTAGCGGGAGGGAACATTCAGTACTTC. Translating gives CSARLAGGNIQYF.

J is TRBJ2-2 and V is TRBV20-1; D unresolved. The CDR3 is 13 residues long. Trimming shortened V by 0 bases and J by 8 bases, and 10 bases separated the two germline ends. Looked up from germline, CDR1 is DFQATT and CDR2 is SNEGSKA (reference sequence). CDR3 residues: CSARDVAAGELFF. CDR3 coding DNA: TGCAGTGCTAGAGATGTGGCCGCGGGGGAGCTGTTTTTT.

The CDR3 DNA is TGCAGTGCTGTGACTAGCGGAAATACGCAGTATTTT. Translated, it gives CSAVTSGNTQYF. V usage is TRBV20-1 and J usage is TRBJ2-3, with 9 positions matching TRBD2. Germline assignment: CDR1 DFQATT and CDR2 SNEGSKA (reference sequence). CDR3 length: 12 residues. Losses at the gene ends were 5 bases for V and 7 bases for J; bases not matched to a gene: 4.

This clonotype was detected only a few times. The V call is TRBV12-3 or TRBV12-4, the J call TRBJ1-5, with D perhaps TRBD1 (6 bases). Trimming took 5 bases from V and 6 from J, leaving 11 bases between them. The CDR3 is 13 amino acids. Here the CDR3 DNA reads TGTGCCAGCAGTGCCTGGGGGCCTCAGCCCCAGCATTTT. It translates to CASSAWGPQPQHF.